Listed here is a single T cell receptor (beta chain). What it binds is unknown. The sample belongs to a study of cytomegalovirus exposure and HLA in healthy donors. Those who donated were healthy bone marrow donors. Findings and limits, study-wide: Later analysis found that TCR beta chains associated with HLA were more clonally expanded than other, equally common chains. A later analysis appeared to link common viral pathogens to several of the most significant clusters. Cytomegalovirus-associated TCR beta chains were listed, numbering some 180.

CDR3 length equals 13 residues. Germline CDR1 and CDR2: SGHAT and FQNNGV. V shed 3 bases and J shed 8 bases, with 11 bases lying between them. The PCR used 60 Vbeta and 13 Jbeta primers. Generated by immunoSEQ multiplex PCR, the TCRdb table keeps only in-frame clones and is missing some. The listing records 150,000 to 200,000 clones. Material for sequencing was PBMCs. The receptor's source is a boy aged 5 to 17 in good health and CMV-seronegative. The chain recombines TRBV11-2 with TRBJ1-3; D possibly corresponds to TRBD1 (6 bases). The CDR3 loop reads CASSFIRTDTIYF. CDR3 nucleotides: TGTGCCAGCAGCTTCATTAGGACAGACACCATATATTTT.